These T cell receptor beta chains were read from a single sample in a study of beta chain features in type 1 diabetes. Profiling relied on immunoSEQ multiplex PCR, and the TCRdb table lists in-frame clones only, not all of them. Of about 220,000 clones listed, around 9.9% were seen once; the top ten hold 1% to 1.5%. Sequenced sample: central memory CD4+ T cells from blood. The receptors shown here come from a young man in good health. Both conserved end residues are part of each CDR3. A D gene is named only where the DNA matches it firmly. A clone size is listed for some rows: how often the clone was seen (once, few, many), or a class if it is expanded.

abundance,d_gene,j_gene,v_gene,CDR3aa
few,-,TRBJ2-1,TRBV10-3,CASSELRPGEQFF
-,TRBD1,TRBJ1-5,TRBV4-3,CASSQDFPGQTNQPQHF
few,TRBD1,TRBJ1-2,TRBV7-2,CASSLDRGNYGYTF
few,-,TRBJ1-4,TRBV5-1,CASREQAGTNEKLFF
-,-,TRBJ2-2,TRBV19,CASSSSVRTGELFF
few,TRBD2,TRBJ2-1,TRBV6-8,CASSSTGAGPSDEQFF
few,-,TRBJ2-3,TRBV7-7,CASSSQQGAADTQYF
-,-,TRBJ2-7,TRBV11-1,CASSAYEGLPYEQYF
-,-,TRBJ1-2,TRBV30,CAWRDLFNYGYTF
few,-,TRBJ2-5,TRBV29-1,CSVVWATFGYQETQYF
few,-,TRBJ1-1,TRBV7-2,CASSSQGWDTEAFF
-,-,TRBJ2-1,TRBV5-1,CASSLEPGYDEQFF
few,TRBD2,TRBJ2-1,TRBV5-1,CASSLNPGGYEQFF
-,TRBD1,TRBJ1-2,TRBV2,CASSERGQGAGYTF
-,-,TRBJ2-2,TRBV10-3,CAISDDPNGELFF
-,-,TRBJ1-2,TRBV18,CASSPDRTSPYGYTF
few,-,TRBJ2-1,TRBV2,CASSQTWVRDEQFF
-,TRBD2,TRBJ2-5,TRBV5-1,CASSLIAGGGETQYF
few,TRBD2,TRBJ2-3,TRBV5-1,CASSGKAGDTDTQYF
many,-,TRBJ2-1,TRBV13,CASSSSGDPSSYNEQFF
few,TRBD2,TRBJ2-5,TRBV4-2,CASSQDGGETQYF
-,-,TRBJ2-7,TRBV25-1,CRGCEQYF
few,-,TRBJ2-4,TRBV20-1,CSASLVDIQYF
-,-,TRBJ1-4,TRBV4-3,CASSQGGLQGYEKLFF
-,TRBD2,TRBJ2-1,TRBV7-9,CASSLGAGGPNEQFF
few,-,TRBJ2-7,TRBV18,CASSTGGGTALEQYF
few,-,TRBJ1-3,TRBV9,CASSVGSPGNTIYF
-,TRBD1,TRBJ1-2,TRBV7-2,CASSLAPGQGSGYTF
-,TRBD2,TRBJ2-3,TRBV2,CASRRAGEADTQYF
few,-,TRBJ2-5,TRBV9,CASSVDARSHGETQYF
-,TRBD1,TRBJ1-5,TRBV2,CASSGTGGNQPQHF
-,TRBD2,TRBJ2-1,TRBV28,CASSPLFGTSTGNEQFF
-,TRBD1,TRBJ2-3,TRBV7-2,CASSGDRVSTDTQYF
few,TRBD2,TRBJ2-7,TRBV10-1,CASSEGLAEYYEQYF
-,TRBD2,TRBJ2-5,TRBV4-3,CASSPSGRETQYF
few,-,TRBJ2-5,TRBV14,CAWAGLAETQYF
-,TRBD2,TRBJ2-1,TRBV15,CATSHSKGLAGGPIF
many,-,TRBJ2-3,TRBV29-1,CSGRRGVGTDTQYF
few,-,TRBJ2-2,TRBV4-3,CASSQAGGLTGELFF
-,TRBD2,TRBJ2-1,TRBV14,CASSHRLAGDYEQFF
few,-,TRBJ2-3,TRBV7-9,CASSLDTTGDTQYF
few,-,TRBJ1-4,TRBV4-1,CASSLLPGEKLFF
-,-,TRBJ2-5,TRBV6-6,CASSYPVYRNQETQYF
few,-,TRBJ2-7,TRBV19,CASTSGTGSGGYEQYF